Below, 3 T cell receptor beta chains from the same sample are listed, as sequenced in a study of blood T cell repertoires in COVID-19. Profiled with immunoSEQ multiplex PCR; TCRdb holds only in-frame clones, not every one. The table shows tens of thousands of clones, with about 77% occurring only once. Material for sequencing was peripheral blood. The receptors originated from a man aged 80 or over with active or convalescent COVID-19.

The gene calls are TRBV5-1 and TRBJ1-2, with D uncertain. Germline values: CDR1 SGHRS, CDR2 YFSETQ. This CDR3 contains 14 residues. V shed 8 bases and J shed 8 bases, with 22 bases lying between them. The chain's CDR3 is CARPGRDGPGGYTF. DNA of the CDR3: TGCGCCAGGCCTGGGAGAGACGGACCTGGAGGCTACACCTTC.

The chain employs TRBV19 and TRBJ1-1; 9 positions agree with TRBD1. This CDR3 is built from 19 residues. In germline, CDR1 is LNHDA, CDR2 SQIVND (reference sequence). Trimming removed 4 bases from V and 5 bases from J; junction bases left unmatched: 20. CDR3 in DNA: TGTGCCAGTAGTACCAGCAATTTACCGGGACAGGGTTTGAGTACTGAAGCTTTCTTT. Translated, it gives CASSTSNLPGQGLSTEAFF.

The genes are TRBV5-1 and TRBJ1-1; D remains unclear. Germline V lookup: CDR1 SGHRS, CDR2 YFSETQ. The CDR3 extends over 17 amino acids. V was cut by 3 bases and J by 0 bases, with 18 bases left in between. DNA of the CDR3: TGCGCCAGCAGCTGGACGGGGTATTTAGCGTTGAACACTGAAGCTTTCTTT. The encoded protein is CASSWTGYLALNTEAFF.